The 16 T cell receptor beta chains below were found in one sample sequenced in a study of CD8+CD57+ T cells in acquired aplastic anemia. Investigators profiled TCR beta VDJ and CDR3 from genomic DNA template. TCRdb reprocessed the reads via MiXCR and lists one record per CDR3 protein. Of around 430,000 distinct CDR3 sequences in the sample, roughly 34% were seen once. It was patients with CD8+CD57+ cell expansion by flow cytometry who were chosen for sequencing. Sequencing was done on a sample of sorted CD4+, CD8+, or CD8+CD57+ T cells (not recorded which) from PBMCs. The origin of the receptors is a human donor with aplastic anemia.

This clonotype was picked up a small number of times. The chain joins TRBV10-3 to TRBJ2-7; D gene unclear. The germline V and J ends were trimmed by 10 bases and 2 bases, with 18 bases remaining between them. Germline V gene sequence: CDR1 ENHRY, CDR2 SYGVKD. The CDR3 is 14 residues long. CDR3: CASKTTLDTYEQYF. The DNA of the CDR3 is TGTGCCAGCAAGACCACGCTTGACACCTACGAGCAGTACTTC.

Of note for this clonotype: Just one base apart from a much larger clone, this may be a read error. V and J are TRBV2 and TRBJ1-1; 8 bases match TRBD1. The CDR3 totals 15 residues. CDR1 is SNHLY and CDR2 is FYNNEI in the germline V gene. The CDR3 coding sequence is TGTGCCAGCATTGAACTCTGGACAGGGAGCACTGAAGCTTTCTTT. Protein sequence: CASIELWTGSTEAFF.

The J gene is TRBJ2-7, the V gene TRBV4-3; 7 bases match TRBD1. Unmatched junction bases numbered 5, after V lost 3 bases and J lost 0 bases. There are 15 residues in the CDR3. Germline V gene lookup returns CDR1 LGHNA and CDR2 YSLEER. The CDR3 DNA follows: TGCGCCAGCAGCCAGTCGACAGGGAACTCCTACGAGCAGTACTTC. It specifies CASSQSTGNSYEQYF.

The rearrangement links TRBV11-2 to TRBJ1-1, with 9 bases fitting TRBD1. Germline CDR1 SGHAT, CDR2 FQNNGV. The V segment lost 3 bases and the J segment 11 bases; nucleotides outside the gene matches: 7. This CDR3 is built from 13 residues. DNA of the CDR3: TGTGCCAGCAGCTTGCGGGACAGGGTCTTCGCTTTCTTT. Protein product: CASSLRDRVFAFF.

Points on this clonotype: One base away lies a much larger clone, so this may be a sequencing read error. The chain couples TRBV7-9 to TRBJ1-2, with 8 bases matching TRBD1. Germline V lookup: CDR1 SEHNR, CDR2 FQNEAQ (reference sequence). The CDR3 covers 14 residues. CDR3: CASNTLGRGLGYTF. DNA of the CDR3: TGCGCCAGCAACACCTTGGGCAGGGGGCTGGGCTACACCTTC.

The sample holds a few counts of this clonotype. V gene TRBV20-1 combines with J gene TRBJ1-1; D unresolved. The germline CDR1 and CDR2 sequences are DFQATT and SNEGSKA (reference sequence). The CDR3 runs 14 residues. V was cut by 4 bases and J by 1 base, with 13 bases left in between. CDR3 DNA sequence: TGCAGTGCTAACAGTCTCGTGGGGAACACTGAAGCTTTCTTT. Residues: CSANSLVGNTEAFF.

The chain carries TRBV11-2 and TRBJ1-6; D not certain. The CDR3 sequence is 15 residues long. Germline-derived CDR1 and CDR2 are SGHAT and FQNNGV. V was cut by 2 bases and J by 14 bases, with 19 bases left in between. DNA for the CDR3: TGTGCCAGCAGCTTACAGACGGAAAAACGAGGGACCCTCCACTTT. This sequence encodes CASSLQTEKRGTLHF.

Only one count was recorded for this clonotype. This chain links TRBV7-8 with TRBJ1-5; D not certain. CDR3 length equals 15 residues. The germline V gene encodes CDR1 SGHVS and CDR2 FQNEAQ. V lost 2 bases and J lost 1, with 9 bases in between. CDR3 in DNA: TGTGCCAGCAGCTTAATATCCAGAAGCAATCAGCCCCAGCATTTT. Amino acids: CASSLISRSNQPQHF.

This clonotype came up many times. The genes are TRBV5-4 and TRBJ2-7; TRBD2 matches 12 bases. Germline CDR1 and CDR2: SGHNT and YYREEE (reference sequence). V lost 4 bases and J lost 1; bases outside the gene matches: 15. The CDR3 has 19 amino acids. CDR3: CASSLTRTSGDAHSYEQYF. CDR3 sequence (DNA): TGTGCCAGCAGCCTGACCAGGACTAGCGGGGACGCTCATTCCTACGAGCAGTACTTC.

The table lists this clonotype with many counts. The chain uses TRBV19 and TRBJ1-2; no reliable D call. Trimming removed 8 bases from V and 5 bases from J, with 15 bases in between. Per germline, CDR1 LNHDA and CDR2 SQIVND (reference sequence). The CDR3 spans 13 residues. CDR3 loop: CASRRGIGYGYTF. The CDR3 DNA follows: TGTGCCAGTCGTCGGGGAATCGGTTATGGCTACACCTTC.

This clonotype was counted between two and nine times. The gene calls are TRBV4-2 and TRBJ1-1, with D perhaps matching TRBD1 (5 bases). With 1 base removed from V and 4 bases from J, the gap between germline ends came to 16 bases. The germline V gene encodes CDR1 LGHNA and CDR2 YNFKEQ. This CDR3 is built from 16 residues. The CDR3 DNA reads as TGTGCCAGCAGCCAAGCGCCGGGGGGAGAGGGCACTGAAGCTTTCTTT. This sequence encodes CASSQAPGGEGTEAFF.

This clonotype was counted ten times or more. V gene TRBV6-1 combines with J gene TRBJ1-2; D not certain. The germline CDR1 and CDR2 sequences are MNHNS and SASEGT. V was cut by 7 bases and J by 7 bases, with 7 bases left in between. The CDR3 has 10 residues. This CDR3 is CASNEGGYTF. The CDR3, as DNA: TGTGCCAGCAACGAGGGTGGCTACACCTTC.

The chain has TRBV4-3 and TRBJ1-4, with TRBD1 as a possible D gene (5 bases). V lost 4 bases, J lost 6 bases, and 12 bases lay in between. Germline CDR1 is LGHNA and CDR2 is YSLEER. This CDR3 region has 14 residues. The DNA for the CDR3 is TGCGCCAGCAGCCTGGCAGGGATGGATGAAAAACTGTTTTTT. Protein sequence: CASSLAGMDEKLFF.

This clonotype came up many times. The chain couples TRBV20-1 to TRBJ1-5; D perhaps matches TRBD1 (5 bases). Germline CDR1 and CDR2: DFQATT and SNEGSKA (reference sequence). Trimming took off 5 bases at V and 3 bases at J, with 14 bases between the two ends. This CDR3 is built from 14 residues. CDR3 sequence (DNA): TGCAGTGCTTTAGCGGGACGTTACAATCAGCCCCAGCATTTT. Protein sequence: CSALAGRYNQPQHF.

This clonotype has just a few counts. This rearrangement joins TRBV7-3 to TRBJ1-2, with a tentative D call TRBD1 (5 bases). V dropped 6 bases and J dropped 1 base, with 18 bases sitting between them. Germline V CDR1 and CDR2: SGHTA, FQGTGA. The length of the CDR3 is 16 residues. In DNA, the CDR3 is TGTGCCAGCAGTCGTACTACTGGGACGGTTAACTATGGCTACACCTTC. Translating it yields CASSRTTGTVNYGYTF.

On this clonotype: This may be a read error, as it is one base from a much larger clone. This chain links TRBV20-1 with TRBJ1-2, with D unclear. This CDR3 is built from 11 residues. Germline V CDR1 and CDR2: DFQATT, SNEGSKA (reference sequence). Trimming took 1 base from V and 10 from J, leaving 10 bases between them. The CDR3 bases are TGCAGTGCTAGAGGGGATCGCATCTACACCTTC. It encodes CSARGDRIYTF.